This TCR beta chain was identified in a study of neurological immune-mediated disorders. Broader study findings: The most TCR clonal expansion was seen in HTLV-1-associated myelopathy, whereas the least was seen in multiple sclerosis, below the level in healthy controls.

It was from 2 million PBMCs stored at -80 C that the unsorted libraries were obtained. The V end lost 0 bases, the J end lost 4 bases, and 0 bases lay between the germline ends. The CDR3 has 11 amino acids. CDR1 is SEHNR, CDR2 FQNEAQ, per germline (reference sequence). This clonotype was picked up many times. Its matching antigen is unknown. Template-switch 5'RACE cDNA synthesis added a 10-nucleotide unique molecular identifier. Every sequencing run returned over 160 million TCR-beta sequences, which were derived from 15-18 subjects. Each CDR3 protein is one row after TCRdb ran MiXCR on the 5' RACE reads. The table has 53,000 or so distinct CDR3 sequences, about 13% seen once.

This sequence was found in a woman aged 60-70 years with HTLV-1-associated myelopathy (HAM/TSP). The gene calls are TRBV7-9 and TRBJ2-5; D not certain. What was sequenced was PBMCs. The chain's CDR3 is CASSLAETQYF. In nucleotides, the CDR3 is TGTGCCAGCAGCTTAGCAGAGACCCAGTACTTC.